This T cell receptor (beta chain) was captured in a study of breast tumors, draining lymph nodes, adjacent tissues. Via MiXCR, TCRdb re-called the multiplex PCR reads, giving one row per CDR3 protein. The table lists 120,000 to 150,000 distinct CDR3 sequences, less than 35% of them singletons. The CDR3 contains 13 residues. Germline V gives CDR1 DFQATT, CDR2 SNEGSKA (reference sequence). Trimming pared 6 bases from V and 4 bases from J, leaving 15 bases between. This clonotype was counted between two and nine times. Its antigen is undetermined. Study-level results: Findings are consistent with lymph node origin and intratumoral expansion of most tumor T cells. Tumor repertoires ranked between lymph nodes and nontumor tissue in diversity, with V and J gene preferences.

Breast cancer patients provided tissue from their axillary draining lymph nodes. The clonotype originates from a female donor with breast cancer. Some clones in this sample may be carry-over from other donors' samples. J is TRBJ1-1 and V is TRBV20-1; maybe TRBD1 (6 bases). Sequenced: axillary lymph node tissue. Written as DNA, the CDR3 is TGCAGTGCCCCGGCGGGGGGCGTCACTGAAGCTTTCTTT. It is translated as CSAPAGGVTEAFF.